This TCR beta chain is drawn from a study of CD8 T cells in ankylosing spondylitis. Germline V CDR1 and CDR2: SGHRS, YFSETQ. Trimming removed 4 bases at V and 8 bases at J, with 15 bases between. The CDR3 is 14 residues long. Using its own MiXCR run on the 5' RACE reads, TCRdb lists one record per CDR3 protein. Altogether some 350,000 distinct CDR3 sequences are present, approximately 14% being singletons, with the ten largest covering 0.95% to 1.4%. Many counts were recorded for this clonotype. This clonotype was sampled from a male donor with ankylosing spondylitis or in good health (not recorded which). The sequenced material came from blood, either unsorted or a sorted T cell fraction (not recorded which). The chain joins TRBV5-1 to TRBJ1-4; D unclear. In DNA form, the CDR3 reads TGCGCCAGCAGCCCCGCTAGGGTTGGGGAAAAACTGTTTTTT. This translates into CASSPARVGEKLFF. The full variable domain, with the rest looked up from reference TRBV5-1 and TRBJ1-4, is KAGVTQTPRYLIKTRGQQVTLSCSPISGHRSVSWYQQTPGQGLQFLFEYFSETQRNKGNFPGRFSGRQFSNSRSEMNVSTLELGDSALYLCASSPARVGEKLFFGSGTQLSVL.